The 30 T cell receptor beta chains below were found in one sample sequenced in a study of cytomegalovirus exposure and HLA in healthy donors (dated by TCRdb to about 2017). Libraries were prepared through the immunoSEQ multiplex PCR assay. For the multiplex PCR, a mixture combining 60 forward primers for TCR Vbeta segments and 13 reverse primers for TCR Jbeta segments was used. Sourced from immuneACCESS, this table was stored by TCRdb with only in-frame sequences that have V and J called. A share of the clones is absent; for the studies checked, an unresolved V gene accounts for under half, and the remainder has no known explanation. For this sample, the table gives just under 80,000 clones. The ten top clones hold 3.5% to 4% of the sample. Sequenced sample: PBMCs. Every receptor here comes from a man younger than 35 in good health and CMV-seropositive.

The chain joins TRBV11-2 to TRBJ2-5; TRBD2 might be the D (5 bases). The germline gives CDR1 SGHAT, CDR2 FQNNGV. The V and J ends lost 5 bases and 2 bases respectively, with 12 bases between them. The CDR3 runs 14 residues. The CDR3 nucleotides read TGTGCCAGCAGCCCTACTAGTCGACAAGAGACCCAGTACTTC. Its protein product is CASSPTSRQETQYF.

The rearrangement links TRBV29-1 to TRBJ2-1; 9 bases fit TRBD1. The V segment lost 2 bases and the J segment 8 bases; nucleotides outside the gene matches: 7. The CDR3 extends over 14 amino acids. Germline CDR1 is SQVTM and CDR2 is ANQGSEA. CDR3 DNA: TGCAGCGTTGAAAGGGGACAGGGTGGCGATGAGCAGTTCTTC. Its translation is CSVERGQGGDEQFF.

The J gene is TRBJ1-1, the V gene TRBV10-2; D might be TRBD1 (6 bases). The CDR3 is made up of 14 amino acids. V was shortened by 1 base and J by 11 bases, with 17 bases between the two germline ends. Germline V gene lookup returns CDR1 WSHSY and CDR2 SAAADI. The CDR3 reads CASSEFTGSPPAFF. CDR3 nucleotide sequence: TGCGCCAGCAGTGAGTTTACAGGGTCCCCTCCGGCTTTCTTT.

V is TRBV19 and J is TRBJ2-7; maybe TRBD2 (6 bases). The CDR3 totals 14 residues. Trimming left V 5 bases short and J 0 bases short, with 11 bases between. Germline assignment: CDR1 LNHDA and CDR2 SQIVND (reference sequence). The CDR3 reads CASSFSGNSYEQYF. In nucleotides, the CDR3 is TGTGCCAGTAGTTTTAGCGGAAACTCCTACGAGCAGTACTTC.

The V and J genes are TRBV5-1 and TRBJ2-5, with D possibly TRBD2 on 6 matching bases. Germline lookup yields CDR1 SGHRS and CDR2 YFSETQ. Trimming cost V 4 bases and J 2 bases, with 12 bases left between them. The CDR3 is 14 amino acids. The CDR3 coding sequence is TGCGCCAGCAGCACCGGGACTCTACAAGAGACCCAGTACTTC. This translates into CASSTGTLQETQYF.

The chain has TRBV7-9 and TRBJ1-2; 7 nucleotides align to TRBD1. The CDR3 has 13 amino acids. V was clipped by 1 base and J by 6 bases; unmatched bases: 2. Per germline, CDR1 SEHNR and CDR2 FQNEAQ (reference sequence). This CDR3 is CASSLGQGNGYTF. CDR3 DNA sequence: TGTGCCAGCAGCTTAGGACAGGGCAATGGCTACACCTTC.

The chain employs TRBV5-6 and TRBJ1-4, with TRBD1 matching over 9 bases. The CDR3 contains 15 residues. The V segment lost 2 bases and the J segment 8 bases; nucleotides outside the gene matches: 7. Germline CDR1 reads SGHDT; CDR2 reads YYEEEE. The CDR3 spells CASSFDRGGDEKLFF. CDR3 DNA sequence: TGTGCCAGCAGCTTCGACAGGGGGGGGGACGAAAAACTGTTTTTT.

V usage is TRBV7-6 and J usage is TRBJ2-3; 8 nucleotides agree with TRBD2. Trimming took 9 bases from V and 0 from J; bases not matched to a gene: 2. CDR3 length equals 13 residues. Per the germline V gene, CDR1 is SGHVS and CDR2 is FNYEAQ. This CDR3 reads CASRGGSTDTQYF. The CDR3 bases are TGTGCCAGTCGGGGGGGCAGCACAGATACGCAGTATTTT.

The chain uses TRBV28 and TRBJ1-1; TRBD1 matches 7 bases. Germline CDR1 reads MDHEN; CDR2 reads SYDVKM. V was clipped by 4 bases and J by 5 bases; unmatched bases: 4. The CDR3 is 13 amino acids. CDR3 sequence reads: CASSSPDRTEAFF. The CDR3 DNA reads TGTGCCAGCAGTTCCCCGGACAGGACTGAAGCTTTCTTT. The full variable domain, with the rest looked up from reference TRBV28 and TRBJ1-1, is DVKVTQSSRYLVKRTGEKVFLECVQDMDHENMFWYRQDPGLGLRLIYFSYDVKMKEKGDIPEGYSVSREKKERFSLILESASTNQTSMYLCASSSPDRTEAFFGQGTRLTVV.

V usage is TRBV9 and J usage is TRBJ1-5; possible D gene TRBD1, 6 bases. The CDR3 is made up of 17 amino acids. The germline V gene encodes CDR1 SGDLS and CDR2 YYNGEE. Trimming removed 0 bases from V and 0 bases from J, with 13 bases in between. Here the CDR3 reads CASSVATVQGSNQPQHF. In nucleotides, the CDR3 is TGTGCCAGCAGCGTAGCTACAGTACAGGGTAGCAATCAGCCCCAGCATTTT.

This chain joins TRBV5-1 and TRBJ2-5; 10 nucleotides match TRBD1. The CDR3 has 14 amino acids. Germline assignment: CDR1 SGHRS and CDR2 YFSETQ. The J segment lost 5 bases and the V segment lost 4 bases, leaving 5 bases of the junction unmatched. DNA of the CDR3: TGCGCCAGCAGCCGGGACAGGGGACGGGAGACCCAGTACTTC. It yields the protein CASSRDRGRETQYF. Full variable domain (rest looked up from reference TRBV5-1 and TRBJ2-5): KAGVTQTPRYLIKTRGQQVTLSCSPISGHRSVSWYQQTPGQGLQFLFEYFSETQRNKGNFPGRFSGRQFSNSRSEMNVSTLELGDSALYLCASSRDRGRETQYFGPGTRLLVL.

J is TRBJ1-4 and V is TRBV6-5; D might be TRBD1 (6 bases). The germline V gene encodes CDR1 MNHEY and CDR2 SVGAGI. The CDR3 runs 14 residues. With 6 bases removed from V and 5 bases from J, the gap between germline ends came to 13 bases. The chain's CDR3 is CASSSGTPNEKLFF. Here the CDR3 DNA reads TGTGCCAGCAGCTCCGGGACACCGAATGAAAAACTGTTTTTT.

The J gene is TRBJ2-7, the V gene TRBV5-1; tentative D call: TRBD2 (6 bases). The CDR3 has 16 amino acids. Trimming removed 2 bases from V and 4 bases from J, with 19 bases in between. Looked up from germline, CDR1 is SGHRS and CDR2 is YFSETQ. The chain's CDR3 is CASSFSGTGEFYEQYF. In nucleotides, the CDR3 is TGCGCCAGCAGCTTCAGTGGCACGGGGGAATTTTACGAGCAGTACTTC.

The chain joins TRBV4-1 to TRBJ1-4, with 7 positions matching TRBD1. Germline CDR1 MGHRA, CDR2 YSYEKL. After removal of 5 bases from V and 6 bases from J, the junction contained 15 bases not matched to a gene. This CDR3 is 17 amino acids long. The CDR3 nucleotides read TGCGCCAGCAGCGCCCGGGACAGAGAACCGCGGCATGAAAAACTGTTTTTT. Amino acids: CASSARDREPRHEKLFF.

This chain uses TRBV27 with TRBJ2-7; the match to TRBD1 covers 8 bases. V shed 4 bases and J 3 bases; nucleotides not matched to a gene: 5. Germline CDR1 reads MNHEY; CDR2 reads SMNVEV (reference sequence). The CDR3 is 14 residues long. CDR3 residues: CASSYGTGHYEQYF. In DNA form, the CDR3 reads TGTGCCAGCAGTTACGGGACAGGACACTACGAGCAGTACTTC.

The chain uses TRBV7-2 and TRBJ2-5; 8 bases match TRBD1. V was clipped by 7 bases and J by 1 base; unmatched bases: 5. Germline CDR1 is SGHTA and CDR2 is FQGNSA. This CDR3 spans 14 amino acids. CDR3 residues: CASILDRGQETQYF. The CDR3 region has the DNA TGTGCCAGCATCCTTGACAGGGGCCAAGAGACCCAGTACTTC.

The chain recombines TRBV7-2 with TRBJ1-5; 8 nucleotides align to TRBD1. Germline V CDR1 and CDR2: SGHTA, FQGNSA. The V and J ends lost 4 bases and 3 bases, in that order; junction bases with no gene match: 5. CDR3 length equals 15 residues. In DNA form, the CDR3 reads TGTGCCAGCAGCTCCGACAGGGGAAACAATCAGCCCCAGCATTTT. This codes for CASSSDRGNNQPQHF.

The chain's CDR3 is CASSPGQGLRYNEQFF. The CDR3 DNA follows: TGTGCCAGCAGCCCCGGACAGGGCCTTCGTTACAATGAGCAGTTCTTC. The chain joins TRBV7-6 to TRBJ2-1, with 8 bases identical to TRBD1. From germline, CDR1 is SGHVS and CDR2 FNYEAQ. V dropped 5 bases and J dropped 4; count of bases not matched to a gene: 10. This CDR3 region has 16 residues.

The chain joins TRBV5-1 to TRBJ2-3; 12 bases agree with TRBD2. The CDR3 has 18 residues. Per germline, CDR1 SGHRS and CDR2 YFSETQ. With V trimmed by 3 bases and J by 5 bases, 13 bases remained unmatched. This CDR3 reads CASSYPRLAGESGDTQYF. CDR3 bases: TGCGCCAGCAGCTACCCCCGACTAGCGGGAGAATCAGGAGATACGCAGTATTTT. The variable domain in full, completed from reference TRBV5-1 and TRBJ2-3, reads KAGVTQTPRYLIKTRGQQVTLSCSPISGHRSVSWYQQTPGQGLQFLFEYFSETQRNKGNFPGRFSGRQFSNSRSEMNVSTLELGDSALYLCASSYPRLAGESGDTQYFGPGTRLTVL.

The J gene is TRBJ1-5, the V gene TRBV5-1, with a possible D match to TRBD1 (6 bases). Germline V gene sequence: CDR1 SGHRS, CDR2 YFSETQ. The CDR3 contains 15 residues. Trimming pared 2 bases from V and 5 bases from J, leaving 14 bases between. The CDR3 bases are TGCGCCAGCAGCTTATTGCAGGGGCCGGATCAGCCCCAGCATTTT. This translates into CASSLLQGPDQPQHF.

The chain links TRBV25-1 to TRBJ2-7; perhaps TRBD2 as D (5 bases). The CDR3 has 13 amino acids. CDR1 and CDR2 from the germline V gene are MGHDK and SYGVNS. Trimming pared 6 bases from V and 6 bases from J, leaving 15 bases between. As DNA, the CDR3 is TGTGCCAGCAGCCCGGGCGGGCTAGGCGAGCAGTACTTC. Translating gives CASSPGGLGEQYF.

The rearrangement links TRBV6-6 to TRBJ1-4; TRBD1 matches 11 bases. The CDR3 runs to 13 residues. Germline trimming cut 10 bases from V and 8 bases from J; bases unmatched to any gene: 6. CDR1 is MNHNY, CDR2 SVGAGI, per germline (reference sequence). CDR3 amino acids: CATLGQGGEKLFF. The CDR3 bases are TGTGCCACCCTGGGACAGGGGGGCGAAAAACTGTTTTTT.

As concerns this clone: A read error may produce the germline difference seen at one junction end. The chain is built from TRBV14 and TRBJ2-1; no firm D call. The CDR3 runs to 13 residues. The germline CDR1 and CDR2 sequences are SGHDN and FVKESK. The CDR3 here is CASSHQAHNEQLF. The DNA for the CDR3 is TGTGCCAGCAGCCATCAGGCCCACAATGAGCAGCTCTTC.

The rearrangement joins TRBV27 to TRBJ1-4, with no clear D. This CDR3 has 15 amino acids. The V gene lost 6 bases and the J gene lost 5 bases, with 16 bases spanning the gap. Germline values: CDR1 MNHEY, CDR2 SMNVEV (reference sequence). CDR3 nucleotides: TGTGCCAGCAGCCTACTCGCGGGATTAAATGAAAAACTGTTTTTT. Amino acid sequence: CASSLLAGLNEKLFF. Looking up the rest from reference TRBV27 and TRBJ1-4 gives the full variable domain: EAQVTQNPRYLITVTGKKLTVTCSQNMNHEYMSWYRQDPGLGLRQIYYSMNVEVTDKGDVPEGYKVSRKEKRNFPLILESPSPNQTSLYFCASSLLAGLNEKLFFGSGTQLSVL.

This chain connects TRBV10-3 to TRBJ2-6, with 7 bases identical to TRBD1. V was clipped by 4 bases and J by 2 bases; unmatched bases: 2. Germline CDR1 reads ENHRY; CDR2 reads SYGVKD. CDR3 size: 15 residues. Written as DNA, the CDR3 is TGTGCCATCAGTGGTCAGGGGGCTGGGGCCAACGTCCTGACTTTC. Protein product: CAISGQGAGANVLTF.

V and J are TRBV6-1 and TRBJ2-3; 9 nucleotides align to TRBD1. The CDR3 loop spans 14 amino acids. The ends lost 7 bases at V and 5 bases at J; junction bases unmatched: 7. Per the germline V gene, CDR1 is MNHNS and CDR2 is SASEGT. CDR3 bases: TGTGCCAGCAAGTACAGGGGGCAGGGAGATACGCAGTATTTT. It is translated as CASKYRGQGDTQYF.

The chain couples TRBV5-1 to TRBJ1-3; TRBD1 is a possible D gene (6 bases). The germline gives CDR1 SGHRS, CDR2 YFSETQ. The CDR3 consists of 14 residues. V lost 5 bases to trimming and J lost 0 bases, with 9 bases between them. The CDR3 sequence is CASSRGYSGNTIYF. Written as DNA, the CDR3 is TGCGCCAGCAGTAGGGGGTACTCTGGAAACACCATATATTTT. The variable domain in full, completed from reference TRBV5-1 and TRBJ1-3, reads KAGVTQTPRYLIKTRGQQVTLSCSPISGHRSVSWYQQTPGQGLQFLFEYFSETQRNKGNFPGRFSGRQFSNSRSEMNVSTLELGDSALYLCASSRGYSGNTIYFGEGSWLTVV.

The V call is TRBV2, the J call TRBJ2-7; D remains unclear. The V end was cut by 8 bases, the J end by 0 bases, with 5 bases between. The CDR3 has 11 amino acids. Germline V gene sequence: CDR1 SNHLY, CDR2 FYNNEI. CDR3: CASLTSYEQYF. CDR3 sequence (DNA): TGTGCCAGCCTAACCTCCTACGAGCAGTACTTC. The variable domain in full, completed from reference TRBV2 and TRBJ2-7, reads EPEVTQTPSHQVTQMGQEVILRCVPISNHLYFYWYRQILGQKVEFLVSFYNNEISEKSEIFDDQFSVERPDGSNFTLKIRSTKLEDSAMYFCASLTSYEQYFGPGTRLTVT.

The chain carries TRBV28 and TRBJ2-1; 9 nucleotides align to TRBD2. This CDR3 contains 16 residues. V dropped 7 bases and J dropped 7; count of bases not matched to a gene: 14. The germline CDR1 and CDR2 sequences are MDHEN and SYDVKM. As DNA, the CDR3 is TGTGCCAGCACCTCCTTCCCAGCGGGGGGCCGGAATGAGCAGTTCTTC. Translating it yields CASTSFPAGGRNEQFF.

The chain recombines TRBV11-2 with TRBJ1-1; D unresolved. The CDR3 length is 14 residues. Looked up from germline, CDR1 is SGHAT and CDR2 is FQNNGV. Trimming took off 5 bases at V and 1 base at J, with 11 bases between the two ends. The CDR3 here is CASSTRLRNTEAFF. The CDR3 DNA reads as TGTGCCAGCAGCACCCGACTGCGGAACACTGAAGCTTTCTTT.